This T cell receptor (beta chain) comes out of a study of CDR3 diversity in severe acne. MiXCR, run by TCRdb on the PCR reads, gives a single entry per CDR3 protein. The sample has about 93,000 distinct CDR3 sequences, about 48% seen once. The CDR3 totals 18 residues. Trimming took off 7 bases at V and 3 bases at J, with 27 bases between the two ends. Per the germline V gene, CDR1 is MGHDK and CDR2 is SYGVNS. The chain joins TRBV25-1 to TRBJ2-5, with a tentative D call TRBD1 (7 bases). The source of this sequence is a male donor in good health, serving as a control. The source material was blood. DNA of the CDR3: TGTGCCAGCACCCCGAACGGCGGCCAGGGGGGCCAGGAAGAGACCCAGTACTTC. Translating gives CASTPNGGQGGQEETQYF.